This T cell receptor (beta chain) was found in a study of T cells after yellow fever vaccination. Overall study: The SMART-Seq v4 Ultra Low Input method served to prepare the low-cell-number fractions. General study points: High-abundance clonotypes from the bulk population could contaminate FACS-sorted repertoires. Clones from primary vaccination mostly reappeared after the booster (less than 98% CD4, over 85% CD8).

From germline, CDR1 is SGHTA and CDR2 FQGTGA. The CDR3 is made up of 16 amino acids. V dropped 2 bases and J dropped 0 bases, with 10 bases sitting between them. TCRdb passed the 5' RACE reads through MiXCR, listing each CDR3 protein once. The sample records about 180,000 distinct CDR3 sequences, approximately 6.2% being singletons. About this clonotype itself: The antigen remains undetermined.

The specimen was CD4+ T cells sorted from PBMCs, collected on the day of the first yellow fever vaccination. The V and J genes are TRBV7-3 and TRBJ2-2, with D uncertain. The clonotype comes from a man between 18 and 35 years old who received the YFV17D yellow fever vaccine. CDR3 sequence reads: CASSLLGRSNTGELFF. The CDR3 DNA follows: TGTGCCAGCAGCTTACTCGGGCGGTCGAACACCGGGGAGCTGTTTTTT.